The clone carrying this T cell receptor (beta chain) was recorded a few times. CDR1 MDHEN and CDR2 SYDVKM come from the germline V gene. V was trimmed by 6 bases and J by 4 bases, leaving 13 bases between them. The CDR3 loop spans 13 amino acids. TCRdb re-called the RT-PCR reads through MiXCR, storing one row per CDR3 protein. The sample comprises approximately 720,000 distinct CDR3 sequences, 12% to 15% of which are singletons, and 3% to 4.5% rests with the top ten. Sequenced sample: memory CD4+ T cells from blood. The gene calls are TRBV28 and TRBJ2-7; weak D call: TRBD1 (7 bases). The clonotype comes from a female donor in good health, serving as a healthy control. The CDR3 bases are TGTGCCAGCAGGCAGGGGGGAACGTACGAGCAGTACTTC. Its protein product is CASRQGGTYEQYF. The variable domain in full, completed from reference TRBV28 and TRBJ2-7, reads DVKVTQSSRYLVKRTGEKVFLECVQDMDHENMFWYRQDPGLGLRLIYFSYDVKMKEKGDIPEGYSVSREKKERFSLILESASTNQTSMYLCASRQGGTYEQYFGPGTRLTVT.